A selection of T cell receptor beta chains follows, all from one sample in a study of shared clonotypes between healthy human individuals. Generated by immunoSEQ multiplex PCR, the TCRdb table keeps only in-frame clones and is missing some. Altogether some 2.1 million clones are present, about 95% being singletons, with the ten largest covering about 1.1%. The sample taken for sequencing was naive CD8+ T cells sorted from blood. Receptors originate from a man younger than 35 in good health. Each CDR3 is given with its conserved first and last residue. Each record gives: CDR3 protein, J gene, V gene.

cdr3_aa: CASSYSAGGGTEAFF; j_call: TRBJ1-1; v_call: TRBV6-5
cdr3_aa: CASSLMGPGTGELFF; j_call: TRBJ2-2; v_call: TRBV27
cdr3_aa: CASSERGSPPDTQYF; j_call: TRBJ2-3; v_call: TRBV27
cdr3_aa: CASSLGLNQETQYF; j_call: TRBJ2-5; v_call: TRBV5-6
cdr3_aa: CASSQGTSGSYEQYF; j_call: TRBJ2-7; v_call: TRBV5-6
cdr3_aa: CAWSWGDEKLFF; j_call: TRBJ1-4; v_call: TRBV30
cdr3_aa: CASGTDAYNEQFF; j_call: TRBJ2-1; v_call: TRBV14
cdr3_aa: CASSLGTRHYEQYF; j_call: TRBJ2-7; v_call: TRBV5-5
cdr3_aa: CASSERQGTNYGYTF; j_call: TRBJ1-2; v_call: TRBV5-1
cdr3_aa: CASSLAPEGLNTEAFF; j_call: TRBJ1-1; v_call: TRBV7-8
cdr3_aa: CASSQDPAGVEQFF; j_call: TRBJ2-1; v_call: TRBV4-3
cdr3_aa: CASSLTGTMGNQPQHF; j_call: TRBJ1-5; v_call: TRBV27
cdr3_aa: CAWSPLVAEAFF; j_call: TRBJ1-1; v_call: TRBV30
cdr3_aa: CASSLGGQETQYF; j_call: TRBJ2-5; v_call: TRBV5-1
cdr3_aa: CASSLGTGVHEKLFF; j_call: TRBJ1-4; v_call: TRBV6-5
cdr3_aa: CASSEQGSSNQPQHF; j_call: TRBJ1-5; v_call: TRBV6-1
cdr3_aa: CASSEDGEVVWQYF; j_call: TRBJ2-7; v_call: TRBV2
cdr3_aa: CASSYQGGYSGNTIYF; j_call: TRBJ1-3; v_call: TRBV6-5
cdr3_aa: CASSSPSGSSNEQFF; j_call: TRBJ2-1; v_call: TRBV7-9
cdr3_aa: CASSLFGGTNEKLFF; j_call: TRBJ1-4; v_call: TRBV6-5
cdr3_aa: CASSAPDGPNNEQFF; j_call: TRBJ2-1; v_call: TRBV7-3
cdr3_aa: CASSLIGGLNYGYTF; j_call: TRBJ1-2; v_call: TRBV27
cdr3_aa: CASSIGQSGGNEQFF; j_call: TRBJ2-1; v_call: TRBV19
cdr3_aa: CASSPTGDYLTGELFF; j_call: TRBJ2-2; v_call: TRBV4-3
cdr3_aa: CASSGLGGSYEQYF; j_call: TRBJ2-7; v_call: TRBV5-1
cdr3_aa: CASSLGYRDEAFF; j_call: TRBJ1-1; v_call: TRBV5-1
cdr3_aa: CALGGVAYGYTF; j_call: TRBJ1-2; v_call: TRBV5-4
cdr3_aa: CASSLSLTGGADGYTF; j_call: TRBJ1-2; v_call: TRBV27
cdr3_aa: CASFTLRGDTEAFF; j_call: TRBJ1-1; v_call: TRBV13
cdr3_aa: CASSPAPGQGSYEQYF; j_call: TRBJ2-7; v_call: TRBV28
cdr3_aa: CASSFEQGKATNEKLFF; j_call: TRBJ1-4; v_call: TRBV5-1
cdr3_aa: CASSLVPGGYEQYF; j_call: TRBJ2-7; v_call: TRBV27
cdr3_aa: CASSLVTGDYEQYF; j_call: TRBJ2-7; v_call: TRBV11-2
cdr3_aa: CASSRADYEQYF; j_call: TRBJ2-7; v_call: TRBV5-4
cdr3_aa: CASSNPSGEDEETQYF; j_call: TRBJ2-5; v_call: TRBV5-6
cdr3_aa: CASSFLGGFSPLHF; j_call: TRBJ1-6; v_call: TRBV28
cdr3_aa: CASSLVLAGVPSYEQYF; j_call: TRBJ2-7; v_call: TRBV5-1
cdr3_aa: CAGGWGAYEQYF; j_call: TRBJ2-7; v_call: TRBV10-3
cdr3_aa: CARPRACEQYF; j_call: TRBJ2-7; v_call: TRBV5-5
cdr3_aa: CASIQNQGAKYEQYF; j_call: TRBJ2-7; v_call: TRBV6-6
cdr3_aa: CASSPEFETLGMHF; j_call: TRBJ1-5; v_call: TRBV4-1
cdr3_aa: CAWSVQPGIDIQYF; j_call: TRBJ2-4; v_call: TRBV30
cdr3_aa: CAVGSDYNEQFF; j_call: TRBJ2-1; v_call: TRBV7-2
cdr3_aa: CASSLGTSVDNEQFF; j_call: TRBJ2-1; v_call: TRBV7-9
cdr3_aa: CASSLGQGGGNTIYF; j_call: TRBJ1-3; v_call: TRBV27
cdr3_aa: CASSVGQGANTGELFF; j_call: TRBJ2-2; v_call: TRBV5-1
cdr3_aa: CASIPSGGGEQFF; j_call: TRBJ2-1; v_call: TRBV6-6
cdr3_aa: CASGIFRDEQYF; j_call: TRBJ2-7; v_call: TRBV27
cdr3_aa: CASSDRVFGYGYTF; j_call: TRBJ1-2; v_call: TRBV28
cdr3_aa: CASSGVSGRIYEQYF; j_call: TRBJ2-7; v_call: TRBV18
cdr3_aa: CSVELADPSSYEQYF; j_call: TRBJ2-7; v_call: TRBV29-1
cdr3_aa: CSAQEGAEAFF; j_call: TRBJ1-1; v_call: TRBV20-1
cdr3_aa: CASSSDRTQETQYF; j_call: TRBJ2-5; v_call: TRBV7-9